This T cell receptor (beta chain) was captured by sequencing in a study of control samples from healthy donors and cancer patients. Sequencing used immunoSEQ multiplex PCR; TCRdb keeps in-frame clones, though not all of them. This table has around 100,000 clones, more than 85% appearing once. This receptor was identified in a young man in good health. The sample consisted of blood.

The CDR3 reads CASSSPRGGDTEAFF. The CDR3 nucleotides read TGTGCCAGCAGCTCCCCCAGGGGTGGGGACACTGAAGCTTTCTTT. The V gene is TRBV5-4, the J gene TRBJ1-1; perhaps TRBD1 as D (6 bases). CDR3 length: 15 amino acids. CDR1 SGHNT and CDR2 YYREEE come from the germline V gene (reference sequence). The ends were cut back, 3 bases at V and 3 bases at J, with 15 bases in the middle.